The clone carrying this T cell receptor beta chain was seen ten or more times. TCR beta CDR3 amplification used RNA transcripts. The first-round RT-PCR employed HTBI primers together with the Qiagen OneStep RT-PCR kit. A multiplex PCR was then performed as the second round. TCRdb processed the multiplex PCR reads anew with MiXCR; each CDR3 protein has one entry. Among roughly 350,000 distinct CDR3 sequences listed, about 18% were seen once. Certain patients, namely those with other autoimmune diseases, uncontrolled infections, pregnancy or lactation, were excluded. This entry is derived from a study of Graves' ophthalmopathy and Graves' hyperthyroidism. Study summary: The authors collected peripheral blood at initial diagnosis, before any treatment.

This TCR was sampled from an adult woman with stable Graves' hyperthyroidism. The sample comprised peripheral blood.

The CDR3: CASRIGRRAGLSTGELFF. The DNA of the CDR3 is TGTGCCAGCAGGATCGGACGGAGAGCGGGATTAAGTACCGGGGAGCTGTTTTTT. This sequence joins TRBV12-3 or TRBV12-4 and TRBJ2-2; 7 positions match TRBD2. V was pared by 6 bases and J by 5 bases, with 18 bases of the junction left unmatched. This CDR3 contains 18 residues.